These 22 T cell receptor beta chains were all obtained from the same sample, sequenced in a study of a mutant IDH1 vaccine in newly diagnosed glioma. Their target antigens are unknown. The time point is: week 23, last vaccination. A 20-mer mutant IDH1 peptide at 300 ug was injected subcutaneously with topical imiquimod. The assay was immunoSEQ multiplex PCR, and TCRdb's table has in-frame clones only and misses some. Of tens of thousands of clones in the sample, about 76% were seen once. The sample was PBMCs, taken from a glioma patient whose treatment included an IDH1 peptide vaccine. These receptors all come from a man aged 50 to 59 with glioma.

The sample holds a few counts of this clone. The V and J genes are TRBV4-3 and TRBJ1-3; D remains ambiguous. The germline V gene encodes CDR1 LGHNA and CDR2 YSLEER. V was trimmed by 1 base and J by 4 bases, leaving 11 bases between them. The CDR3 totals 15 residues. This CDR3 reads CASSQGFDGGNTIYF. CDR3 nucleotides: TGCGCCAGCAGCCAAGGCTTTGACGGAGGAAACACCATATATTTT.

This chain links TRBV9 with TRBJ2-5; D is tentatively TRBD1 or TRBD2 (5 bases each). Trimming removed 4 bases at V and 2 bases at J, with 9 bases between. The V gene's germline CDR1 is SGDLS and CDR2 YYNGEE. CDR3 size: 13 residues. In nucleotides, the CDR3 is TGTGCCAGCAGCCCCGGGGCTCAAGAGACCCAGTACTTC. Amino acid sequence: CASSPGAQETQYF.

The chain is built from TRBV6-5 and TRBJ1-2; D not resolved. In germline, CDR1 is MNHEY, CDR2 SVGAGI. The length of the CDR3 is 13 residues. V lost 2 bases and J lost 4, with 8 bases in between. The CDR3 sequence: CASSYKGVYGYTF. The DNA of the CDR3 is TGTGCCAGCAGTTACAAGGGAGTCTATGGCTACACCTTC.

V gene TRBV5-6 combines with J gene TRBJ1-5; D is uncertain. V lost 0 bases to trimming and J lost 9 bases, with 10 bases between them. Germline V gene sequence: CDR1 SGHDT, CDR2 YYEEEE. The CDR3 runs 13 residues. The CDR3 sequence is CASSLDIVGPQHF. CDR3 coding DNA: TGTGCCAGCAGCTTGGACATCGTGGGGCCCCAGCATTTT.

This chain joins TRBV19 and TRBJ1-1; tentatively, D is TRBD1 (5 bases). The germline V gene encodes CDR1 LNHDA and CDR2 SQIVND (reference sequence). The V end was cut by 8 bases, the J end by 5 bases, with 24 bases between. This CDR3 region has 16 residues. In DNA, the CDR3 is TGTGCCAGTCATCAAGAGGGGAGGGGCCAATGGACTGAAGCTTTCTTT. Translated: CASHQEGRGQWTEAFF.

The chain couples TRBV11-2 to TRBJ1-1; no clear D gene. The CDR3 loop spans 13 amino acids. The germline V and J ends were trimmed by 5 bases and 2 bases, with 9 bases remaining between them. CDR1 SGHAT and CDR2 FQNNGV come from the germline V gene. The CDR3 region has the DNA TGTGCCAGCAGCCCGTACAGTAACACTGAAGCTTTCTTT. Amino acids: CASSPYSNTEAFF. Full variable domain (remainder filled in from reference TRBV11-2 and TRBJ1-1): EAGVAQSPRYKIIEKRQSVAFWCNPISGHATLYWYQQILGQGPKLLIQFQNNGVVDDSQLPKDRFSAERLKGVDSTLKIQPAKLEDSAVYLCASSPYSNTEAFFGQGTRLTVV.

The chain combines TRBV6-5 with TRBJ1-2, with D maybe TRBD1 (6 bases). The ends were cut back, 4 bases at V and 4 bases at J, with 10 bases in the middle. CDR1 MNHEY and CDR2 SVGAGI come from the germline V gene. The CDR3 extends over 13 amino acids. Written as DNA, the CDR3 is TGTGCCAGCAGTTCAGGGGCCGGCTATGGCTACACCTTC. Translated, it gives CASSSGAGYGYTF.

The chain is built from TRBV19 and TRBJ2-5; D uncertain. V was shortened by 0 bases and J by 7 bases, with 15 bases between the two germline ends. Per the germline V gene, CDR1 is LNHDA and CDR2 is SQIVND (reference sequence). The CDR3 has 15 residues. The CDR3 region is CASSIDRVPGGTQYF. CDR3 sequence (DNA): TGTGCCAGTAGTATAGACCGGGTCCCTGGTGGGACCCAGTACTTC.

CDR3 DNA sequence: TGTGCCATCAGTGTGGAGGGAGGGAGAACTGAAGCTTTCTTT. Residues: CAISVEGGRTEAFF. V gene TRBV10-3 combines with J gene TRBJ1-1; D call uncertain. Germline V gene data show CDR1 as ENHRY and CDR2 as SYGVKD. This CDR3 spans 14 amino acids. The V gene lost 4 bases and the J gene lost 5 bases, with 14 bases spanning the gap.

This clone was detected only once. The V and J genes are TRBV6-5 and TRBJ1-1, with TRBD1 matching 7 bases. The CDR3 length is 13 residues. The V and J ends lost 7 bases and 6 bases, in that order; junction bases with no gene match: 8. Germline V gene data show CDR1 as MNHEY and CDR2 as SVGAGI. Here the CDR3 reads CASTQWQGAEAFF. CDR3 in DNA: TGTGCCAGCACCCAGTGGCAGGGGGCTGAAGCTTTCTTT.

The chain joins TRBV6-1 to TRBJ2-1; D is undetermined. Trimming removed 1 base from V and 6 bases from J, with 19 bases in between. The germline V gene encodes CDR1 MNHNS and CDR2 SASEGT. The CDR3 loop spans 17 amino acids. Here the CDR3 reads CASSEETAFGYGNEQFF. CDR3 nucleotides: TGTGCCAGCAGTGAAGAAACAGCCTTCGGCTACGGCAATGAGCAGTTCTTC.

A few counts support this clone. V usage is TRBV6-5 and J usage is TRBJ2-6, with D perhaps TRBD2 (5 bases). Trimming left V 5 bases short and J 0 bases short, with 8 bases between. Germline V CDR1 and CDR2: MNHEY, SVGAGI. CDR3 length: 15 amino acids. The CDR3 protein is CASSLGNSGANVLTF. The CDR3, as DNA: TGTGCCAGCAGTCTCGGGAACTCTGGGGCCAACGTCCTGACTTTC.

This clone was detected a few times. V usage is TRBV2 and J usage is TRBJ2-1, with 14 nucleotides matching TRBD2. Germline CDR1 is SNHLY and CDR2 is FYNNEI. This CDR3 contains 15 residues. Trimming took 6 bases from V and 6 from J; bases not matched to a gene: 4. This CDR3 is CASRYGTSGGNEQFF. In nucleotides, the CDR3 is TGTGCCAGCAGGTACGGGACTAGCGGGGGCAATGAGCAGTTCTTC.

The chain couples TRBV2 to TRBJ1-1, with 10 positions matching TRBD1. The ends lost 5 bases at V and 4 bases at J; junction bases unmatched: 1. The CDR3 runs 13 residues. The germline V gene encodes CDR1 SNHLY and CDR2 FYNNEI. This CDR3 is CASSRDRGTEAFF. The CDR3 nucleotides are TGTGCCAGCAGTAGGGACAGGGGCACTGAAGCTTTCTTT. The full variable domain, in which reference TRBV2 and TRBJ1-1 provide the parts outside the CDR3, is EPEVTQTPSHQVTQMGQEVILRCVPISNHLYFYWYRQILGQKVEFLVSFYNNEISEKSEIFDDQFSVERPDGSNFTLKIRSTKLEDSAMYFCASSRDRGTEAFFGQGTRLTVV.

The J gene is TRBJ2-7, the V gene TRBV7-2; D possibly corresponds to TRBD1 (5 bases). CDR1 and CDR2 from the germline V gene are SGHTA and FQGNSA. The CDR3 loop spans 14 amino acids. V was pared by 5 bases and J by 6 bases, with 17 bases between. The CDR3 nucleotides read TGTGCCAGCAGCCCTCTTAGGGGAATATCCGAGCAGTACTTC. It translates to CASSPLRGISEQYF.

This clone appeared a single time. This rearrangement joins TRBV18 to TRBJ2-7; 12 bases match TRBD1. The CDR3 is made up of 15 amino acids. CDR1 KGHSH and CDR2 LQKENI come from the germline V gene. Losses at the gene ends were 3 bases for V and 3 bases for J; bases not matched to a gene: 3. This chain's CDR3 is CASSPRDRGLYEQYF. CDR3 DNA sequence: TGTGCCAGCTCACCGCGGGACAGGGGGCTCTACGAGCAGTACTTC.

V and J are TRBV5-1 and TRBJ1-1; 10 bases line up with TRBD1. The CDR3 totals 14 residues. In germline, CDR1 is SGHRS, CDR2 YFSETQ. J gave up 3 bases and V 3 bases, and 2 bases lay outside the gene matches. The CDR3: CASSSDRGHTEAFF. The CDR3 DNA reads as TGCGCCAGCAGCTCCGACAGGGGGCACACTGAAGCTTTCTTT.

The chain employs TRBV4-1 and TRBJ2-7; D ambiguous. V lost 3 bases, J lost 0 bases, and 12 bases lay in between. The CDR3 spans 15 residues. Germline V CDR1 and CDR2: MGHRA, YSYEKL. The CDR3 region is CASSHNPGPSYEQYF. The CDR3 DNA reads TGCGCCAGCAGCCATAACCCCGGGCCCTCCTACGAGCAGTACTTC.

The rearrangement uses TRBV2 and TRBJ2-7; a weak D match, TRBD2 (5 bases). The V and J ends lost 2 bases and 5 bases respectively, with 10 bases between them. Germline assignment: CDR1 SNHLY and CDR2 FYNNEI. The CDR3 covers 13 residues. The CDR3: CASSENKEDEQYF. CDR3 nucleotides: TGTGCCAGCAGTGAAAATAAGGAGGACGAGCAGTACTTC.

This clone came up a few times. V usage is TRBV7-9 and J usage is TRBJ2-5; D is ambiguous. Trimming took off 1 base at V and 2 bases at J, with 5 bases between the two ends. Germline assignment: CDR1 SEHNR and CDR2 FQNEAQ (reference sequence). This CDR3 is built from 13 residues. CDR3 protein: CASSLVGQETQYF. CDR3 in DNA: TGTGCCAGCAGCTTAGTTGGACAAGAGACCCAGTACTTC. Full variable domain (rest looked up from reference TRBV7-9 and TRBJ2-5): DTGVSQNPRHKITKRGQNVTFRCDPISEHNRLYWYRQTLGQGPEFLTYFQNEAQLEKSRLLSDRFSAERPKGSFSTLEIQRTEQGDSAMYLCASSLVGQETQYFGPGTRLLVL.

This clone is a singleton in its sample. J is TRBJ2-1 and V is TRBV7-8; D remains ambiguous. Germline V gene data show CDR1 as SGHVS and CDR2 as FQNEAQ. Trimming took 3 bases from V and 9 from J, leaving 15 bases between them. The CDR3 runs to 14 residues. The CDR3 sequence: CASSFGPYTGEQFF. The DNA for the CDR3 is TGTGCCAGCAGCTTCGGACCCTACACGGGTGAGCAGTTCTTC.

This clone appeared a single time. This sequence joins TRBV9 and TRBJ2-3; 7 positions match TRBD2. Germline assignment: CDR1 SGDLS and CDR2 YYNGEE. The CDR3 is 13 residues long. J was trimmed by 6 bases and V by 4 bases; bases with no gene match: 5. The CDR3: CASSPTSEDTQYF. CDR3 nucleotides: TGTGCCAGCAGCCCAACTAGCGAGGATACGCAGTATTTT.